These 15 T cell receptor beta chains were sequenced from one sample in a study of T cell responses to AZD1222 COVID-19 vaccine. The repertoire was sequenced with immunoSEQ multiplex PCR; TCRdb's copy has only in-frame clones and lacks some. The table includes 95,000 to 150,000 clones, roughly nine tenths detected once. The sample in question was peripheral blood, obtained on day 0 of AZD1222 vaccination. The receptors shown here come from an adult in good health.

The rearrangement uses TRBV9 and TRBJ1-3; D gene uncertain. V lost 2 bases and J lost 0, with 3 bases in between. The CDR3 has 13 residues. The germline CDR1 and CDR2 sequences are SGDLS and YYNGEE. CDR3 nucleotide sequence: TGTGCCAGCAGCGTTATCTCTGGAAACACCATATATTTT. Protein: CASSVISGNTIYF.

The V gene is TRBV25-1, the J gene TRBJ2-1; 12 bases are a match to TRBD2. The ends lost 6 bases at V and 4 bases at J; junction bases unmatched: 13. The CDR3 loop spans 18 amino acids. Germline CDR1 MGHDK, CDR2 SYGVNS. CDR3 residues: CASRGTSGPSGAYNEQFF. CDR3 nucleotides: TGTGCCAGCAGAGGGACTAGCGGGCCTAGCGGGGCTTACAATGAGCAGTTCTTC.

This clone was seen a few times. The rearrangement links TRBV2 to TRBJ2-4; D is perhaps TRBD1 (5 bases). Per germline, CDR1 SNHLY and CDR2 FYNNEI. V was pared by 6 bases and J by 0 bases, with 12 bases between. This CDR3 is 15 amino acids long. The CDR3 region is CASRRQTLAKNIQYF. The CDR3 nucleotides are TGTGCCAGCAGGAGACAGACCCTAGCCAAAAACATTCAGTACTTC.

The V gene is TRBV3-1 (or the pseudogene TRBV3-2), the J gene TRBJ1-4, with D perhaps TRBD1 (5 bases). This CDR3 spans 16 amino acids. Germline V gene sequence: CDR1 LGHDT, CDR2 YNNKEL (reference sequence). Trimming removed 3 bases at V and 0 bases at J, with 11 bases between. CDR3 amino acids: CASSHRHRTTNEKLFF. CDR3 DNA: TGTGCCAGCAGCCACCGCCACAGGACAACTAATGAAAAACTGTTTTTT.

This clone was seen more than once but under ten times. The rearrangement links TRBV27 to TRBJ2-3; a possible D gene is TRBD2 (6 bases). The germline V gene encodes CDR1 MNHEY and CDR2 SMNVEV (reference sequence). Trimming left V 11 bases short and J 4 bases short, with 25 bases between. CDR3 length: 16 residues. Here the CDR3 DNA reads TGTGCCTGCAAGGGTCCGGGGGTAGTTCGCGCAGATACGCAGTATTTT. Amino acids: CACKGPGVVRADTQYF.

This chain uses TRBV7-8 with TRBJ1-1; the match to TRBD1 covers 9 bases. The junction had 11 bases not matched to a gene; V was cut back by 3 bases and J by 0 bases. Germline V gene sequence: CDR1 SGHVS, CDR2 FQNEAQ. This CDR3 contains 18 residues. The CDR3 bases are TGTGCCAGCAGCTTCATCCCGACAGGGGGTGTCATGAACACTGAAGCTTTCTTT. Protein: CASSFIPTGGVMNTEAFF.

The V gene is TRBV4-3, the J gene TRBJ1-4, with 7 bases fitting TRBD1. The V gene end was trimmed by 0 bases and the J gene end by 7 bases; junction bases not matched to a gene: 17. The V gene's germline CDR1 is LGHNA and CDR2 YSLEER. The CDR3 covers 19 residues. The CDR3 region has the DNA TGCGCCAGCAGCCAAGATTTTGGAGCGATTAGACAGGGTAGTGAAAAACTGTTTTTT. Encoded protein: CASSQDFGAIRQGSEKLFF.

The chain uses TRBV18 and TRBJ2-2; D gene uncertain. The CDR3 extends over 16 amino acids. With 1 base removed from V and 5 bases from J, the gap between germline ends came to 14 bases. Germline loops: CDR1 KGHSH, CDR2 LQKENI. CDR3 in DNA: TGTGCCAGCTCACCACGGGGTGGAGAGAGAACCGGGGAGCTGTTTTTT. Protein sequence: CASSPRGGERTGELFF.

This clone was observed a handful of times. The chain carries TRBV2 and TRBJ2-3; D may correspond to TRBD1 or TRBD2 (5 bases each). Germline CDR1 is SNHLY and CDR2 is FYNNEI. CDR3 size: 15 residues. V was clipped by 4 bases and J by 0 bases, with 11 bases between them. Written as DNA, the CDR3 is TGTGCCAGCAGTGGAGGGGCAGCTAGCACAGATACGCAGTATTTT. Protein product: CASSGGAASTDTQYF.

The rearrangement joins TRBV18 to TRBJ1-1; 9 bases align to TRBD1. Trimming at V came to 2 bases and at J to 11 bases, leaving 6 bases not matched to a gene. The CDR3 loop spans 13 amino acids. Germline lookup yields CDR1 KGHSH and CDR2 LQKENI. CDR3 residues: CASSPGTGSMAFF. CDR3 sequence (DNA): TGTGCCAGCTCACCAGGGACAGGGTCGATGGCTTTCTTT.

The gene calls are TRBV19 and TRBJ1-5, with 8 bases aligning to TRBD1. The CDR3 spans 17 residues. V was clipped by 10 bases and J by 4 bases; unmatched bases: 18. Germline V gene sequence: CDR1 LNHDA, CDR2 SQIVND (reference sequence). CDR3 region: CATNERRGQGGNQPQHF. The CDR3 nucleotides read TGTGCCACCAATGAGAGAAGAGGACAGGGAGGTAATCAGCCCCAGCATTTT.

This chain connects TRBV4-2 to TRBJ1-5; D is uncertain. V shed 1 base and J shed 0 bases, with 4 bases lying between them. The CDR3 sequence is 14 residues long. Looked up from germline, CDR1 is LGHNA and CDR2 is YNFKEQ. This CDR3 reads CASSQADSNQPQHF. In DNA, the CDR3 is TGTGCCAGCAGCCAAGCAGATAGCAATCAGCCCCAGCATTTT.

The chain joins TRBV28 to TRBJ1-2; TRBD1 matches at 7 bases. This CDR3 has 13 amino acids. The V gene end was trimmed by 6 bases and the J gene end by 2 bases; junction bases not matched to a gene: 3. CDR1 is MDHEN, CDR2 SYDVKM, per germline. The CDR3 loop is CASSGQANYGYTF. For the CDR3, the DNA is TGTGCCAGCAGCGGACAGGCCAACTATGGCTACACCTTC.

Written as DNA, the CDR3 is TGTGCCAGCAGCTTAGTGGGACAGGGAACCGAAGCTTTCTTT. This sequence encodes CASSLVGQGTEAFF. The chain recombines TRBV7-9 with TRBJ1-1; 9 positions match TRBD1. After removal of 1 base from V and 8 bases from J, the junction contained 5 bases not matched to a gene. The CDR3 is made up of 14 amino acids. Per the germline V gene, CDR1 is SEHNR and CDR2 is FQNEAQ (reference sequence). The full variable domain, in which reference TRBV7-9 and TRBJ1-1 provide the parts outside the CDR3, is DTGVSQNPRHKITKRGQNVTFRCDPISEHNRLYWYRQTLGQGPEFLTYFQNEAQLEKSRLLSDRFSAERPKGSFSTLEIQRTEQGDSAMYLCASSLVGQGTEAFFGQGTRLTVV.

The gene calls are TRBV5-4 and TRBJ2-1, with 14 bases lining up with TRBD2. The V gene's germline CDR1 is SGHNT and CDR2 YYREEE (reference sequence). The length of the CDR3 is 17 residues. The junction had 3 bases not matched to a gene; V was cut back by 0 bases and J by 4 bases. CDR3 bases: TGTGCCAGCAGCTTGGACGGACTAGCGGGGGGATACAATGAGCAGTTCTTC. Its protein is CASSLDGLAGGYNEQFF.